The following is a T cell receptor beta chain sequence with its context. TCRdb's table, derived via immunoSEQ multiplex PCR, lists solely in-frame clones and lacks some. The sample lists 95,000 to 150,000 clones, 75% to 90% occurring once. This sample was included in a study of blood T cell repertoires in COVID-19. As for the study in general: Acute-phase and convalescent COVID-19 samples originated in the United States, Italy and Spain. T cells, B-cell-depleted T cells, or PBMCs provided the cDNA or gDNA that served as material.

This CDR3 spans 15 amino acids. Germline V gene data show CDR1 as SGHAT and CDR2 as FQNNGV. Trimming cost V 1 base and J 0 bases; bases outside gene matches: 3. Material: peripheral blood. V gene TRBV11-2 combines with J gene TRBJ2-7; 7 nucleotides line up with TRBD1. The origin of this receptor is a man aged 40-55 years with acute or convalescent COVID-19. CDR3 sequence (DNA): TGTGCCAGCAGCTTAGTCGGGGACAGCTCCTACGAGCAGTACTTC. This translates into CASSLVGDSSYEQYF.